The 17 T cell receptor beta chains below come from one sample, sequenced in a study of shared clonotypes between healthy human individuals. The table came from immunoSEQ multiplex PCR; TCRdb's copy has only in-frame clones and leaves some out. The table records over 700,000 clones, over 60% of them present only once. The sample taken for sequencing was memory CD4+ T cells sorted from blood. Subset defined: CD45RA-negative fraction. Receptors were obtained from a woman in her thirties in good health.

The chain couples TRBV5-1 to TRBJ1-4; D is unclear. Trimming cost V 1 base and J 8 bases, with 12 bases left between them. Germline CDR1 SGHRS, CDR2 YFSETQ. The CDR3 totals 14 residues. CDR3 amino acids: CASSLNTGPEKLFF. CDR3 DNA: TGCGCCAGCAGCTTGAACACCGGGCCGGAAAAACTGTTTTTT. Based on the CDR3 plus reference TRBV5-1 and TRBJ1-4, the full variable domain is KAGVTQTPRYLIKTRGQQVTLSCSPISGHRSVSWYQQTPGQGLQFLFEYFSETQRNKGNFPGRFSGRQFSNSRSEMNVSTLELGDSALYLCASSLNTGPEKLFFGSGTQLSVL.

V is TRBV19 and J is TRBJ2-7; D gene unclear. V was clipped by 3 bases and J by 0 bases, with 9 bases between them. Germline-derived CDR1 and CDR2 are LNHDA and SQIVND (reference sequence). The length of the CDR3 is 14 residues. This chain's CDR3 is CASSIAAISYEQYF. Here the CDR3 DNA reads TGTGCCAGTAGTATCGCAGCGATCTCCTACGAGCAGTACTTC.

This clone was seen more than once but under ten times. This chain links TRBV6-5 with TRBJ2-5; 7 nucleotides align to TRBD1. Gene TRBJ2-7 matches the end of the DNA better, so the J call may be wrong. Germline V CDR1 and CDR2: MNHEY, SVGAGI. The CDR3 covers 14 residues. The CDR3 DNA sequence: TGTGCCAGCAGCCTATATCCGACAGGGCTCGAGCAGTACTTC. Translating gives CASSLYPTGLEQYF.

V is TRBV6-6 and J is TRBJ2-7; D possibly corresponds to TRBD1 (5 bases). Germline lookup yields CDR1 MNHNY and CDR2 SVGAGI (reference sequence). The CDR3 runs 15 residues. V lost 0 bases and J 5 bases, leaving 14 bases between the germline ends. The CDR3, as DNA: TGTGCCAGCAGTTACTCGAGGCCAGGGTCGAACGAGCAGTACTTC. Translation gives CASSYSRPGSNEQYF.

The rearrangement uses TRBV11-2 and TRBJ2-5; 8 bases map to TRBD2. The end of the DNA is better explained by TRBJ2-7, so the J call may be wrong. Germline V gene sequence: CDR1 SGHAT, CDR2 FQNNGV. This CDR3 contains 15 residues. The CDR3 region is CASRSGGAGSYEQYF. CDR3 in DNA: TGTGCCAGCCGCTCGGGGGGGGCTGGGTCCTACGAGCAGTACTTC.

The J gene is TRBJ2-1, the V gene TRBV7-2, with D possibly called TRBD1 or TRBD2 (6 bases each). The germline V and J ends were trimmed by 4 bases and 12 bases, with 13 bases remaining between them. In germline, CDR1 is SGHTA, CDR2 FQGNSA. The CDR3 is 12 residues long. The CDR3 region has the DNA TGTGCCAGCAGCTCCCAGGAGGGGGGGCAGTTCTTC. Amino acids: CASSSQEGGQFF. Using reference TRBV7-2 and TRBJ2-1 for the parts outside the CDR3, the full variable domain is GAGVSQSPSNKVTEKGKDVELRCDPISGHTALYWYRQSLGQGLEFLIYFQGNSAPDKSGLPSDRFSAERTGGSVSTLTIQRTQQEDSAVYLCASSSQEGGQFFGPGTRLTVL.

The chain combines TRBV27 with TRBJ1-2; 8 bases agree with TRBD1. CDR1 is MNHEY and CDR2 is SMNVEV in the germline V gene (reference sequence). The CDR3 runs to 14 residues. V lost 4 bases and J lost 2; bases outside the gene matches: 3. This CDR3 reads CASSWTGTNYGYTF. CDR3 nucleotides: TGTGCCAGCAGTTGGACAGGGACCAACTATGGCTACACCTTC.

The gene calls are TRBV7-9 and TRBJ2-7, with 11 bases fitting TRBD2. Trimming cost V 1 base and J 7 bases; bases outside gene matches: 6. The CDR3 covers 15 residues. Germline CDR1 SEHNR, CDR2 FQNEAQ (reference sequence). The CDR3, as DNA: TGTGCCAGCAGCTTAGTTGGTAGCGGGAGGGGTGAGCAGTACTTC. The encoded protein is CASSLVGSGRGEQYF.

This chain links TRBV9 with TRBJ1-5; 8 positions match TRBD1. This CDR3 region has 15 residues. J lost 3 bases, V lost 4 bases, and 6 bases had no gene match. Germline loops: CDR1 SGDLS, CDR2 YYNGEE. CDR3 nucleotide sequence: TGTGCCAGCAGCTCCGGGACAGGAAACAATCAGCCCCAGCATTTT. The encoded protein is CASSSGTGNNQPQHF. Full variable domain (outside the CDR3, taken from reference TRBV9 and TRBJ1-5): DSGVTQTPKHLITATGQRVTLRCSPRSGDLSVYWYQQSLDQGLQFLIQYYNGEERAKGNILERFSAQQFPDLHSELNLSSLELGDSALYFCASSSGTGNNQPQHFGDGTRLSIL.

The chain joins TRBV9 to TRBJ2-4; 8 bases align to TRBD2. Germline assignment: CDR1 SGDLS and CDR2 YYNGEE. The CDR3 covers 12 residues. Trimming cost V 3 bases and J 13 bases; bases outside gene matches: 6. The CDR3 bases are TGTGCCAGCAGCGCTCTAGCGGGTCCCCAGTACTTC. Translating it yields CASSALAGPQYF. The variable domain in full, completed from reference TRBV9 and TRBJ2-4, reads DSGVTQTPKHLITATGQRVTLRCSPRSGDLSVYWYQQSLDQGLQFLIQYYNGEERAKGNILERFSAQQFPDLHSELNLSSLELGDSALYFCASSALAGPQYFGAGTRLSVL.

The CDR3: CASSSREEETQYF. CDR3 in DNA: TGTGCCAGCAGCTCCAGGGAAGAAGAGACCCAGTACTTC. The chain carries TRBV28 and TRBJ2-5; a possible D gene is TRBD1 (5 bases). V lost 6 bases, J lost 3 bases, and 11 bases lay in between. This CDR3 is 13 amino acids long. Germline values: CDR1 MDHEN, CDR2 SYDVKM.

The chain couples TRBV6-5 to TRBJ1-3, with unresolved D. The CDR3 extends over 13 amino acids. Germline lookup yields CDR1 MNHEY and CDR2 SVGAGI. V was clipped by 5 bases and J by 0 bases, with 5 bases between them. CDR3 sequence: CASSVSSGNTIYF. CDR3 DNA sequence: TGTGCCAGCAGTGTCTCCTCTGGAAACACCATATATTTT.

The chain recombines TRBV2 with TRBJ2-5; tentatively, D is TRBD1 (5 bases). V was trimmed by 5 bases and J by 5 bases, leaving 12 bases between them. The CDR3 is made up of 13 amino acids. The V gene's germline CDR1 is SNHLY and CDR2 FYNNEI. CDR3 protein: CASSPIGAETQYF. The DNA for the CDR3 is TGTGCCAGCAGTCCCATAGGGGCGGAGACCCAGTACTTC.

This clone has a single count. The chain links TRBV2 to TRBJ2-3, with D possibly TRBD2 on 6 matching bases. The CDR3 has 14 amino acids. Germline V lookup: CDR1 SNHLY, CDR2 FYNNEI. Trimming removed 6 bases at V and 2 bases at J, with 12 bases between. The CDR3 sequence is CASRRGVITDTQYF. The CDR3 coding sequence is TGTGCCAGCAGGCGGGGAGTCATCACAGATACGCAGTATTTT.

The chain is built from TRBV2 and TRBJ2-5; 8 nucleotides match TRBD1. This CDR3 region has 14 residues. The V gene end was trimmed by 6 bases and the J gene end by 5 bases; junction bases not matched to a gene: 8. CDR1 and CDR2 from the germline V gene are SNHLY and FYNNEI. CDR3 coding DNA: TGTGCCAGCAGCACGACAGGGGCCAGGGAGACCCAGTACTTC. This codes for CASSTTGARETQYF.

V and J are TRBV18 and TRBJ1-4, with a possible D match to TRBD1 (5 bases). The CDR3 loop spans 13 amino acids. CDR1 is KGHSH and CDR2 is LQKENI in the germline V gene. The ends were cut back, 11 bases at V and 1 base at J, with 11 bases in the middle. As DNA, the CDR3 is TGTGCCGGAGCCGGGGGAACTAATGAAAAACTGTTTTTT. Its translation: CAGAGGTNEKLFF.

V gene TRBV4-1 combines with J gene TRBJ2-5, with 9 bases lining up with TRBD1. With the DNA end fitting TRBJ2-7 better, the J assignment may be wrong. Germline CDR1 and CDR2: MGHRA and YSYEKL. The CDR3 length is 15 residues. Written as DNA, the CDR3 is TGCGCCAGCAGCCAAGGACAGGGGGTGACCTACGAGCAGTACTTC. Translating gives CASSQGQGVTYEQYF.